This T cell receptor beta chain emerged from a study of blood T cell repertoires in COVID-19. Clones were read by immunoSEQ multiplex PCR, and TCRdb kept only the in-frame ones, dropping some. The sample has 50,000 to 75,000 clones, around nine tenths seen once. Trimming left V 5 bases short and J 6 bases short, with 16 bases between. CDR3 length: 14 residues. Per the germline V gene, CDR1 is SGHTA and CDR2 is FQGNSA. Sequenced: peripheral blood. The sequence derives from a man aged 55 to 70 with acute or convalescent COVID-19. The chain has TRBV7-2 and TRBJ1-2; no reliable D call. The CDR3 reads CASSPRRSVDGYTF. The CDR3 nucleotides are TGTGCCAGCAGCCCAAGGCGGAGTGTTGATGGCTACACCTTC.